Listed below are T cell receptor beta chains from one sample, sequenced in a study of shared clonotypes between healthy human individuals. Here immunoSEQ multiplex PCR was the method, and the copy in TCRdb shows in-frame clones only, minus some. Among nearly 2 million clones listed, about 95% were seen once. The specimen sequenced was naive CD8+ T cells sorted from blood. These receptors were collected from a man aged 18 to 29 in good health. Each CDR3 is given with its conserved first and last residue. The order of the fields is J gene, clone size, V gene, D gene, CDR3 protein, CDR3 DNA. The D gene is left open where the match is weak. Where a row states a size, it is once, few, many or the class of an expanded clone; other rows omit it.

>TRBJ1-4|.|TRBV10-1|TRBD1
CASSDPGQVVGEKLFF
TGCGCCAGCAGTGATCCGGGACAGGTGGTTGGGGAAAAACTGTTTTTT
>TRBJ2-1|.|TRBV27|TRBD1
CASSWDRGVDEQFF
TGTGCCAGCAGTTGGGACAGGGGGGTCGATGAGCAGTTCTTC
>TRBJ2-7|.|TRBV5-6|TRBD1
CASSLWTGPIYEQYF
TGTGCCAGCAGCTTGTGGACAGGCCCTATCTACGAGCAGTACTTC
>TRBJ1-2|few|TRBV5-4|.
CASSYRGDGYTF
TGTGCCAGCAGCTACCGGGGAGACGGCTACACCTTC
>TRBJ1-2|once|TRBV6-5|.
CASSSPPLGGFYGYTF
TGTGCCAGCAGTTCCCCCCCCTTGGGGGGATTCTATGGCTACACCTTC
>TRBJ2-1|.|TRBV5-1|.
CASSFVGGSYNEQFF
TGCGCCAGCAGCTTTGTGGGGGGCTCCTACAATGAGCAGTTCTTC
>TRBJ1-2|.|TRBV27|.
CASSLSQGRSGYTF
TGTGCCAGCAGTTTGAGTCAGGGAAGGTCTGGCTACACCTTC
>TRBJ2-2|.|TRBV7-8|.
CASRPPVTGELFF
TGTGCCAGCAGACCACCTGTCACCGGGGAGCTGTTTTTT
>TRBJ2-7|.|TRBV25-1|.
CASRSYEQYF
TGTGCCAGCAGATCCTACGAGCAGTACTTC
>TRBJ2-7|.|TRBV19|TRBD1
CASSLGDSSYEQYF
TGTGCCAGTAGCCTAGGGGACAGCTCCTACGAGCAGTACTTC
>TRBJ2-7|.|TRBV28|TRBD1
CASSTIPGQFYEQYF
TGTGCCAGCAGTACGATACCGGGACAGTTCTACGAGCAGTACTTC
>TRBJ1-2|.|TRBV7-3|TRBD1
CASSPDRGNGYTF
TGTGCCAGCAGCCCGGACAGGGGCAATGGCTACACCTTC
>TRBJ2-3|.|TRBV7-9|TRBD2
CASSPRWAGDTDTQYF
TGTGCCAGCAGCCCCCGTTGGGCGGGAGATACAGATACGCAGTATTTT
>TRBJ2-7|.|TRBV11-2|TRBD1
CASSIGTVYEQYF
TGTGCCAGCAGCATAGGGACAGTTTACGAGCAGTACTTC
>TRBJ1-5|.|TRBV5-1|.
CASSLGPNQPQHF
TGCGCCAGCAGCTTGGGGCCAAATCAGCCCCAGCATTTT
>TRBJ2-5|.|TRBV28|TRBD1
CASSFLTGQETQYF
TGTGCCAGCAGTTTCCTGACAGGGCAAGAGACCCAGTACTTC
>TRBJ2-7|.|TRBV28|.
CASSLARGEYEQYF
TGTGCCAGCAGTTTAGCACGGGGAGAGTACGAGCAGTACTTC
>TRBJ2-7|.|TRBV9|TRBD2
CASSAEGGLASYEQYF
TGTGCCAGCAGCGCCGAGGGGGGACTAGCCTCCTACGAGCAGTACTTC
>TRBJ2-7|.|TRBV5-5|TRBD2
CASSLANLWTSGSNYEQYF
TGTGCCAGCAGCTTGGCGAACCTATGGACTAGCGGGAGTAATTACGAGCAGTACTTC
>TRBJ1-5|.|TRBV15|TRBD1
CATSRGDWDSTYSNQPQHF
TGTGCCACCAGCAGGGGGGACTGGGACAGTACCTATAGCAATCAGCCCCAGCATTTT
>TRBJ2-7|.|TRBV2|TRBD2
CASSVSLGLAGDEQYF
TGTGCCAGCAGTGTAAGCTTGGGACTAGCGGGAGACGAGCAGTACTTC
>TRBJ2-3|.|TRBV5-1|.
CASSLTRADTQYF
TGCGCCAGCAGCTTGACCAGGGCAGATACGCAGTATTTT